The clone carrying this T cell receptor (beta chain) has only a few counts. Its cognate antigen is unknown. Quantitative barcoded 5'-RACE was used to prepare TCR beta libraries. TCRdb called the 5' RACE reads again in MiXCR, with one record for every CDR3 protein. The table shows about 300,000 distinct CDR3 sequences, with around a tenth occurring only once. The sample originates from a study of CD8 T cells in ankylosing spondylitis. Overall study findings and caveats: About 8 highly homologous variants made up a TCR beta motif, and this motif appeared characteristic of ankylosing spondylitis blood. Matched synovial fluid from ankylosing spondylitis patients was reported to be enriched for disease-linked clones.

The sample comprised blood, either unsorted or a sorted T cell fraction (not recorded which). The origin of this receptor is a female donor with ankylosing spondylitis or in good health (not recorded which).

The CDR3 region has the DNA TGTGCCAGCAGCCTTCGACTAGCATCGAACACCGGGGAGCTGTTTTTT. It yields the protein CASSLRLASNTGELFF. The gene calls are TRBV7-9 and TRBJ2-2; 7 nucleotides agree with TRBD2. V dropped 5 bases and J dropped 0; count of bases not matched to a gene: 6. Germline CDR1 is SEHNR and CDR2 is FQNEAQ (reference sequence). The CDR3 is 16 residues long. Complete variable domain (other parts from reference TRBV7-9 and TRBJ2-2): DTGVSQNPRHKITKRGQNVTFRCDPISEHNRLYWYRQTLGQGPEFLTYFQNEAQLEKSRLLSDRFSAERPKGSFSTLEIQRTEQGDSAMYLCASSLRLASNTGELFFGEGSRLTVL.